These T cell receptor beta chains were read from a single sample in a study of PD-L1 blockade in urothelial cancer. Measured with immunoSEQ multiplex PCR; TCRdb has only the in-frame clones, and not every one. The sample lists under 40,000 clones; 80% to 90% were seen once. Here the sequenced sample was PBMCs, taken around atezolizumab (anti-PD-L1) treatment. Receptors originate from a man between 60 and 70 years old with urothelial cancer. CDR3s include the opening cysteine and the closing phenylalanine or tryptophan. The D gene is left open where the match is weak. Size tells how often a clone was seen (once, few, many) or the class of an expanded clone, and some rows leave it out.

len | j_gene | d_gene | v_gene | abundance | CDR3aa | CDR3nt
15 | TRBJ2-3 | NA | TRBV4-3 | few | CASSQDRQPTDTQYF | TGCGCCAGCAGCCAAGATCGACAGCCCACAGATACGCAGTATTTT
14 | TRBJ1-6 | NA | TRBV5-6 | few | CASSLWLANSPLHF | TGTGCCAGCAGCTTGTGGCTGGCTAATTCACCCCTCCACTTT
16 | TRBJ2-1 | TRBD2 | TRBV7-9 | once | CASSLEGTSIIYEQFF | TGTGCCAGCAGCTTGGAGGGGACTAGCATTATCTATGAGCAGTTCTTC
16 | TRBJ2-3 | NA | TRBV5-1 | NA | CASRQDGNLGTDTQYF | TGCGCCAGCAGACAGGACGGAAACCTTGGGACAGATACGCAGTATTTT
15 | TRBJ1-2 | TRBD1 | TRBV28 | NA | CASSTTGHRNYGYTF | TGTGCCAGCAGTACGACAGGGCATCGAAACTATGGCTACACCTTC
17 | TRBJ2-7 | TRBD1 | TRBV4-3 | NA | CASSQDSTGGRSYEQYF | TGCGCCAGCAGCCAAGATTCGACAGGGGGCCGTTCCTACGAGCAGTACTTC
14 | TRBJ2-7 | TRBD2 | TRBV2 | NA | CASSEGLAGGEQYF | TGTGCCAGCAGTGAAGGCCTAGCGGGGGGCGAGCAGTACTTC
16 | TRBJ2-5 | NA | TRBV15 | NA | CATSQHRGGSQETQYF | TGTGCCACCAGCCAACATAGGGGGGGGAGCCAAGAGACCCAGTACTTC
13 | TRBJ2-3 | NA | TRBV7-7 | NA | CASSLQGTDTQYF | TGTGCCAGCAGCTTACAGGGCACAGATACGCAGTATTTT
15 | TRBJ1-5 | TRBD1 | TRBV10-3 | NA | CAISEAGQGHQPQHF | TGTGCCATCAGTGAGGCGGGACAGGGTCATCAGCCCCAGCATTTT
16 | TRBJ2-2 | NA | TRBV13 | NA | CASSLVGVANTGELFF | TGTGCCAGCAGCTTAGTCGGAGTCGCGAACACCGGGGAGCTGTTTTTT
15 | TRBJ2-1 | NA | TRBV5-1 | NA | CASSLGGSTYNEQFF | TGCGCCAGCAGCTTGGGAGGGAGTACCTACAATGAGCAGTTCTTC
16 | TRBJ2-3 | NA | TRBV6-4 | NA | CASSDWGGVSTDTQYF | TGTGCCAGCAGTGACTGGGGCGGGGTGAGCACAGATACGCAGTATTTT
15 | TRBJ2-7 | TRBD2 | TRBV27 | NA | CASSLWWEGSYEQYF | TGTGCCAGCAGTTTATGGTGGGAGGGATCCTACGAGCAGTACTTC
18 | TRBJ2-5 | NA | TRBV5-4 | NA | CASSPPRGRGGVQETQYF | TGTGCCAGCAGCCCCCCTCGGGGTCGGGGTGGGGTCCAAGAGACCCAGTACTTC
13 | TRBJ1-2 | TRBD1 | TRBV5-1 | NA | CASSLQGAPGYTF | TGCGCCAGCAGCCTCCAGGGGGCGCCGGGCTACACCTTC
16 | TRBJ1-5 | NA | TRBV7-3 | NA | CASSLTPQGGFQPQHF | TGTGCCAGCAGCTTAACGCCCCAGGGCGGTTTTCAGCCCCAGCATTTT
18 | TRBJ2-2 | TRBD2 | TRBV10-1 | NA | CASSDESGIETNTGELFF | TGCGCCAGCAGCGACGAGAGCGGGATCGAAACGAACACCGGGGAGCTGTTTTTT
13 | TRBJ2-7 | TRBD1 | TRBV10-2 | NA | CASSQGASYEQYF | TGCGCCAGTTCGCAGGGGGCGAGCTACGAGCAGTACTTC
13 | TRBJ1-1 | NA | TRBV5-6 | NA | CASSRGGNTEAFF | TGTGCCAGCTCGAGGGGGGGGAACACTGAAGCTTTCTTT
13 | TRBJ1-1 | NA | TRBV2 | NA | CASRQVMNTEAFF | TGTGCCAGCAGACAGGTGATGAACACTGAAGCTTTCTTT
15 | TRBJ2-7 | NA | TRBV4-2 | NA | CASSQDEQVSDEQYF | TGTGCCAGCAGCCAAGATGAGCAAGTGTCGGACGAGCAGTACTTC
12 | TRBJ1-1 | NA | TRBV10-3 | NA | CAIKTGNTEAFF | TGTGCCATCAAGACGGGGAACACTGAAGCTTTCTTT
15 | TRBJ2-7 | TRBD1 | TRBV7-9 | NA | CASSPPGGELGEQYF | TGTGCCAGCAGCCCGCCAGGGGGCGAGTTAGGCGAGCAGTACTTC
16 | TRBJ2-2 | NA | TRBV15 | NA | CATSREATGNTGELFF | TGTGCCACCAGCAGAGAGGCTACAGGGAACACCGGGGAGCTGTTTTTT
14 | TRBJ2-1 | NA | TRBV27 | NA | CASILSPIGGEQFF | TGTGCCAGCATTTTGTCGCCCATTGGAGGAGAGCAGTTCTTC
13 | TRBJ2-5 | NA | TRBV18 | NA | CASSPRERETQYF | TGTGCCAGCTCACCAAGGGAGCGTGAGACCCAGTACTTC
11 | TRBJ2-7 | NA | TRBV6-4 | NA | CAPCGSYEQYF | TGTGCGCCTTGCGGCTCCTACGAGCAGTACTTC
13 | TRBJ2-1 | NA | TRBV30 | NA | CAFTTRGNNEQFF | TGTGCCTTCACTACGCGGGGAAACAATGAGCAGTTCTTC
16 | TRBJ1-2 | NA | TRBV4-2 | NA | CASSQDEQGMNYGYTF | TGTGCCAGCAGCCAAGATGAGCAGGGAATGAACTATGGCTACACCTTC
13 | TRBJ1-2 | NA | TRBV5-1 | NA | CASSLAAADGYTF | TGCGCCAGCAGCTTGGCAGCAGCGGATGGCTACACCTTC
17 | TRBJ1-3 | NA | TRBV28 | few | CASSLPNRVGSGNTIYF | TGTGCCAGCAGTTTACCCAACCGGGTCGGCTCTGGAAACACCATATATTTT
15 | TRBJ1-2 | TRBD1 | TRBV28 | few | CASSLPQGVPYGYTF | TGTGCCAGCAGTTTGCCCCAGGGGGTCCCCTATGGCTACACCTTC
14 | TRBJ2-3 | NA | TRBV7-2 | NA | CASSLGPAPYTQYF | TGTGCCAGCAGCCTGGGGCCAGCCCCTTATACGCAGTATTTT
13 | TRBJ2-4 | TRBD1 | TRBV11-3 | NA | CASSFDREGIQYF | TGTGCCAGCAGCTTTGACAGGGAAGGCATTCAGTACTTC
14 | TRBJ2-7 | TRBD1 | TRBV5-1 | NA | CASSKGQGAEEQYF | TGCGCCAGCAGCAAAGGACAGGGGGCTGAGGAGCAGTACTTC
12 | TRBJ2-7 | TRBD2 | TRBV2 | NA | CAVGGGTPEQYF | TGTGCCGTCGGGGGGGGCACACCCGAGCAGTACTTC
15 | TRBJ1-6 | NA | TRBV9 | once | CASSALGGRNSPLHF | TGTGCCAGCAGCGCCCTTGGAGGGCGTAATTCACCCCTCCACTTT
14 | TRBJ2-7 | NA | TRBV5-5 | NA | CASSLELASYEQYF | TGTGCCAGCAGCTTGGAATTAGCGAGCTACGAGCAGTACTTC
16 | TRBJ2-1 | TRBD2 | TRBV10-3 | NA | CAISEQTGGMGNEQFF | TGTGCCATCAGTGAGCAAACGGGGGGAATGGGCAATGAGCAGTTCTTC
15 | TRBJ1-5 | TRBD1 | TRBV4-1 | NA | CASSQLTGAVQPQHF | TGCGCCAGCAGCCAACTGACAGGGGCGGTGCAGCCCCAGCATTTT
12 | TRBJ2-3 | NA | TRBV27 | NA | CASSLPTDTQYF | TGTGCCAGCAGTCTCCCCACAGATACGCAGTATTTT
15 | TRBJ1-2 | NA | TRBV11-2 | NA | CASSRGLSPNYGYTF | TGTGCCAGCAGCCGCGGGTTGAGTCCTAACTATGGCTACACCTTC
14 | TRBJ1-2 | NA | TRBV5-5 | NA | CASSHAVVNYGYTF | TGTGCCAGCAGCCACGCGGTAGTTAACTATGGCTACACCTTC
14 | TRBJ2-7 | TRBD1 | TRBV11-2 | NA | CASSLGTGVYEQYF | TGTGCCAGCAGCCTCGGGACAGGAGTGTACGAGCAGTACTTC
14 | TRBJ2-3 | TRBD1 | TRBV7-3 | NA | CASSGTGGSDTQYF | TGTGCCAGCAGCGGGACAGGGGGGTCAGATACGCAGTATTTT
19 | TRBJ2-7 | TRBD2 | TRBV5-5 | NA | CASSPYLDGTSGGSYEQYF | TGCGCCAGCAGCCCCTATCTGGACGGGACTAGCGGGGGCTCCTACGAGCAGTACTTC